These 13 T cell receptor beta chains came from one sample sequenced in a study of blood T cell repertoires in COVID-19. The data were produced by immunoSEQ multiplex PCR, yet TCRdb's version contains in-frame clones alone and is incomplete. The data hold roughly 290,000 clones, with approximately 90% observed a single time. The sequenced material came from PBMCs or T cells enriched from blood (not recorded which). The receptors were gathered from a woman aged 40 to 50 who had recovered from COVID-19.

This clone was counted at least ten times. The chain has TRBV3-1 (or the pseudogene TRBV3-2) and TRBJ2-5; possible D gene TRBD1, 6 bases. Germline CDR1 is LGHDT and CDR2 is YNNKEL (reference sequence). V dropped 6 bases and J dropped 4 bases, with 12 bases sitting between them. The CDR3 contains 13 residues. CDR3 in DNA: TGTGCCAGCAGACCAGGGGCGGTAGAGACCCAGTACTTC. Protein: CASRPGAVETQYF.

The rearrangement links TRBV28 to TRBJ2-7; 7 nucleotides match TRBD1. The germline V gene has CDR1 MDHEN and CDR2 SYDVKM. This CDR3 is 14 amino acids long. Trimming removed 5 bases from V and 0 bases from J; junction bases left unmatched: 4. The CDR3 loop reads CASSTGASSYEQYF. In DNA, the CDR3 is TGTGCCAGCAGTACAGGGGCGAGCTCCTACGAGCAGTACTTC.

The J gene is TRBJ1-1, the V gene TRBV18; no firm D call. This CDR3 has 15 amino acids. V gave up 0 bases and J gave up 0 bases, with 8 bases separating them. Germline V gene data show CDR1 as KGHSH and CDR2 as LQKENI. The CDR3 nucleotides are TGTGCCAGCTCACCACCTAGCCCACTGAACACTGAAGCTTTCTTT. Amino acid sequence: CASSPPSPLNTEAFF.

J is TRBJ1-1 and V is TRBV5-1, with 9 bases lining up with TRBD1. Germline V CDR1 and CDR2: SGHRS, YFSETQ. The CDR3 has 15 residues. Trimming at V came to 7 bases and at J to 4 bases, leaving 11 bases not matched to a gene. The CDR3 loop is CASSTFTGGVTEAFF. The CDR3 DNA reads TGCGCCAGCTCTACCTTTACAGGGGGCGTCACTGAAGCTTTCTTT.

CDR3 nucleotides: TGTGCCAGCATGCCCTCGCAGGGGAATCGTCATGGCTACACCTTC. Protein: CASMPSQGNRHGYTF. This rearrangement joins TRBV27 to TRBJ1-2; TRBD1 is a possible D gene (6 bases). The CDR3 covers 15 residues. Looked up from germline, CDR1 is MNHEY and CDR2 is SMNVEV (reference sequence). Trimming took off 7 bases at V and 6 bases at J, with 21 bases between the two ends.

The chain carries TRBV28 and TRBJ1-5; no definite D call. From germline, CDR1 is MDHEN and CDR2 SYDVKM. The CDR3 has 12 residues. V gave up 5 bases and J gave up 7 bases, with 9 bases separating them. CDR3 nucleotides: TGTGCCAGCAGTATCCTTCCCCAGCCCCAGCATTTT. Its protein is CASSILPQPQHF.

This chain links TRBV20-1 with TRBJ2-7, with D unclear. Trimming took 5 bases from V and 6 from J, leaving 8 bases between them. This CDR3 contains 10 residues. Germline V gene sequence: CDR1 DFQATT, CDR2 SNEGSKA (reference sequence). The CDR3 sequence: CSALIGEQYF. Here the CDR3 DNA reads TGCAGTGCTCTAATCGGCGAGCAGTACTTC.

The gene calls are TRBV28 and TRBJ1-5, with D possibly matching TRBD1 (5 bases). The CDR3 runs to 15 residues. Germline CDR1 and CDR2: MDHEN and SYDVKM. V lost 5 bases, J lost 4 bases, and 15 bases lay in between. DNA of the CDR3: TGTGCCAGCAGTAATCATGACAGCGTTAATCAGCCCCAGCATTTT. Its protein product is CASSNHDSVNQPQHF.

The CDR3 spells CASSPWRERDYEQYF. The CDR3 nucleotides read TGTGCCAGCAGCCCCTGGCGGGAGAGAGACTACGAGCAGTACTTC. The J gene is TRBJ2-7, the V gene TRBV28, with 7 bases identical to TRBD2. J was trimmed by 3 bases and V by 6 bases; bases with no gene match: 11. CDR1 and CDR2 (germline): MDHEN, SYDVKM. The CDR3 runs 15 residues.

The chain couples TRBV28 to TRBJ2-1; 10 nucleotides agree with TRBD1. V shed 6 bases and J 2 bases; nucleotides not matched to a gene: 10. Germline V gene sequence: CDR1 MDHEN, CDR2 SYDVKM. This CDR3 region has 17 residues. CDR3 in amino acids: CASRPPPDRGTYNEQFF. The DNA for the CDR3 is TGTGCCAGCAGGCCGCCGCCGGACAGGGGGACCTACAATGAGCAGTTCTTC.

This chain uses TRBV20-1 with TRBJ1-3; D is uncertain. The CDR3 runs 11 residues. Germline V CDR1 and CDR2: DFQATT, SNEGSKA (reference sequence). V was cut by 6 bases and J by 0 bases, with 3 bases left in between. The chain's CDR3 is CSANSGNTIYF. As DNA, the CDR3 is TGCAGTGCCAACTCTGGAAACACCATATATTTT.

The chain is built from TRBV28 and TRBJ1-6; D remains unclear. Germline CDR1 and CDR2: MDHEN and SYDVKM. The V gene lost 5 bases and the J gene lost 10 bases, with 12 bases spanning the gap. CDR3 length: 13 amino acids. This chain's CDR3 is CASSKERRSPLHF. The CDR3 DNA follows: TGTGCCAGCAGTAAAGAGCGAAGGTCACCCCTCCACTTT.

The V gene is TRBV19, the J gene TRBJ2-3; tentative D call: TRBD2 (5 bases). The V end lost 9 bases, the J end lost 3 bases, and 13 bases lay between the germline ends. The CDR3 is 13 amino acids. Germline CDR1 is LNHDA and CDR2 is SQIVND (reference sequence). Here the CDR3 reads CASRGVGTDTQYF. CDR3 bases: TGTGCCAGCCGGGGTGTGGGGACAGATACGCAGTATTTT.